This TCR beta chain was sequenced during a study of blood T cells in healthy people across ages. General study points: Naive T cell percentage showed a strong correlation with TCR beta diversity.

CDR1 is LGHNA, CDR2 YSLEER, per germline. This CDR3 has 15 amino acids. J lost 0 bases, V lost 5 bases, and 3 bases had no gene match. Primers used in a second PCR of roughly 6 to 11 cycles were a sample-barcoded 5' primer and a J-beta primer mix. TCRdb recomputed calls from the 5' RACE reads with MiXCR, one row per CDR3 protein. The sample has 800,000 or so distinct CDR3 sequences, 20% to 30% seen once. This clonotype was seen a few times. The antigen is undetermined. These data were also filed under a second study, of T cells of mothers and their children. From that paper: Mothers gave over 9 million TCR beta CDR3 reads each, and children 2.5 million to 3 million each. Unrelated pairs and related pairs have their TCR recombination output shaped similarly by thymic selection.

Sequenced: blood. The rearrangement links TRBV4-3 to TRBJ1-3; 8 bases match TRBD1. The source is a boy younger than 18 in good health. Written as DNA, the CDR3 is TGCGCCAGCAGCGCAGGGACAGGCTCTGGAAACACCATATATTTT. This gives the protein CASSAGTGSGNTIYF.